The rows below give T cell receptor beta chains drawn from one sample of a study of graft-versus-host responses after intestinal transplantation. Repertoires were generated with immunoSEQ multiplex PCR, while TCRdb's copy carries only in-frame clones and drops some. Found here are over 9,000 clones, more than 75% of them singletons; the top ten hold roughly 10%. Sequencing used PBMCs, obtained 242 days after intestinal transplant. Receptors were obtained from a human patient who received an intestinal transplant, so some T cells may come from the graft donor. CDR3s include the opening cysteine and the closing phenylalanine or tryptophan. Each record gives: clone size, J gene, V gene, D gene, CDR3 DNA, CDR3 protein. D genes are given only for firm matches. The size field is filled for only some rows; it gives once, few, many or a size class.

>NA|TRBJ2-7|TRBV13|NA
TGTGCCAGCAGCTTCGGAACCTACGAGCAGTACTTC
CASSFGTYEQYF
>NA|TRBJ2-1|TRBV7-6|NA
TGTGCCAGCAGCTCCAGGGGGGGTGGGTCCTACAATGAGCAGTTCTTC
CASSSRGGGSYNEQFF
>NA|TRBJ2-7|TRBV6-5|TRBD1
TGTGCCAGCAGTTACCGGGACAGGGAGAACTACGAGCAGTACTTC
CASSYRDRENYEQYF
>NA|TRBJ2-2|TRBV9|NA
TGTGCCAGCAGCGTAGGGGGGAACACCGGGGAGCTGTTTTTT
CASSVGGNTGELFF
>NA|TRBJ2-6|TRBV15|TRBD1
TGTGCCACCAGCAGAGATTCCAGGGGGCTTTCTGGGGCCAACGTCCTGACTTTC
CATSRDSRGLSGANVLTF
>once|TRBJ2-3|TRBV30|NA
TGTGCCTGGAACGGGTTACCAGATACGCAGTATTTT
CAWNGLPDTQYF
>NA|TRBJ2-2|TRBV11-3|NA
TGTGCCAGCAGCTTAGGGGGACACTCAGCCGGGGAGCTGTTTTTT
CASSLGGHSAGELFF
>NA|TRBJ1-2|TRBV7-9|NA
TGTGCCAGCAGCTTAGCACAGGGATGGAACTATGGCTACACCTTC
CASSLAQGWNYGYTF
>NA|TRBJ2-3|TRBV9|TRBD2
TGTGCCAGCAGCCCAGGACTAGCGGGAGCGTTGGCTCCTAGGACAGATACGCAGTATTTT
CASSPGLAGALAPRTDTQYF
>NA|TRBJ2-3|TRBV28|NA
TGTGCCAGCAGTTTAGGGGGCTTGGGCACAGATACGCAGTATTTT
CASSLGGLGTDTQYF
>NA|TRBJ2-1|TRBV5-1|NA
TGCGCCAGCAGCCCGGGTCTAGTTCCCAATGAGCAGTTCTTC
CASSPGLVPNEQFF
>once|TRBJ2-3|TRBV2|TRBD1
TGTGCCAGCAGCGGGACAGGGTCAGATACGCAGTATTTT
CASSGTGSDTQYF
>once|TRBJ1-6|TRBV27|TRBD1
TGTGCCAGCAGTTCCTTGGACAGGGGGCTTAATTCACCCCTCCACTTT
CASSSLDRGLNSPLHF
>NA|TRBJ1-4|TRBV30|NA
TGTGCCTGGAGTACGGGGGACGAATATGAAAAACTGTTTTTT
CAWSTGDEYEKLFF
>NA|TRBJ2-7|TRBV27|TRBD1
TGTGCCAGCAGTCGGGACAGGGGGCGCGGATACGAGCAGTACTTC
CASSRDRGRGYEQYF
>NA|TRBJ2-7|TRBV4-2|TRBD1
TGTGCCAGCAGCCAGGGACAGGGGGACGAGCAGTACTTC
CASSQGQGDEQYF
>NA|TRBJ1-1|TRBV28|NA
TGTGCCAGCAGTTTGGGACTCACGAACACTGAAGCTTTCTTT
CASSLGLTNTEAFF
>NA|TRBJ1-5|TRBV10-2|NA
TGCGCCAGCACCTCAGGGTTTAGCAATCAGCCCCAGCATTTT
CASTSGFSNQPQHF
>NA|TRBJ2-1|TRBV7-9|TRBD2
TGTGCCAGCAGCGCGTTTAGCGGGAGTCTTTGGAATGAGCAGTTCTTC
CASSAFSGSLWNEQFF
>NA|TRBJ1-2|TRBV28|NA
TGTGCCACCCCGGCCGAATATAACTATGGCTACACCTTC
CATPAEYNYGYTF
>NA|TRBJ1-5|TRBV7-9|NA
TGTGCCAGCAGCTTCACGGGCAATCAGCCCCAGCATTTT
CASSFTGNQPQHF
>NA|TRBJ2-1|TRBV27|TRBD2
TGTGCCAGCAGTTTATCGCCCCCAGAGACACTAGCGGGAGATGAGCAGTTCTTC
CASSLSPPETLAGDEQFF
>NA|TRBJ2-7|TRBV5-1|TRBD2
TGCGCCAGCAGCTTGGCCAGGCGGCTAGCGGGAGACGAGCAGTACTTC
CASSLARRLAGDEQYF
>NA|TRBJ2-6|TRBV9|NA
TGTGCCAGCAGCGTAGGCGGCTCTGGGGCCAACGTCCTGACTTTC
CASSVGGSGANVLTF
>once|TRBJ1-1|TRBV5-6|NA
TGTGCCAGCAGCTTGGGACAGATGAACACTGAAGCTTTCTTT
CASSLGQMNTEAFF
>NA|TRBJ2-5|TRBV30|TRBD2
TGTGCCTGGGGGACGGGAGGGCGAGAGACCCAGTACTTC
CAWGTGGRETQYF
>NA|TRBJ2-5|TRBV7-2|NA
TGTGCCAGCAGCTTAGATGGCAGGGTGGTGACCCAGTACTTC
CASSLDGRVVTQYF
>few|TRBJ2-3|TRBV19|NA
TGTGCCAGTACCTATAGAGGGGGAGCTACAGATACGCAGTATTTT
CASTYRGGATDTQYF
>NA|TRBJ1-2|TRBV28|NA
TGTGCCACCCTGGACGGCTATGGCTACACCTTC
CATLDGYGYTF